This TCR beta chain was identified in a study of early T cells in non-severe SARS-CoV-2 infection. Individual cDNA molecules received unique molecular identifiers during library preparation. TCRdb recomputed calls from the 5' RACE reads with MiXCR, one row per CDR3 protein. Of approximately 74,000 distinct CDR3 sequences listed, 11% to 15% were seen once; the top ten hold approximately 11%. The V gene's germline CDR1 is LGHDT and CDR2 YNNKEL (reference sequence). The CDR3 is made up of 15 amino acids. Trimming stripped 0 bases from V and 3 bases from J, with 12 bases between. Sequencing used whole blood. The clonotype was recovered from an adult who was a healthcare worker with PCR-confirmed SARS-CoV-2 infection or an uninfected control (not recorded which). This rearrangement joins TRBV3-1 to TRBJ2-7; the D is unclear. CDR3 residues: CASSQDRILGYEQYF. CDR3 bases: TGTGCCAGCAGCCAAGATCGGATCCTCGGCTACGAGCAGTACTTC.